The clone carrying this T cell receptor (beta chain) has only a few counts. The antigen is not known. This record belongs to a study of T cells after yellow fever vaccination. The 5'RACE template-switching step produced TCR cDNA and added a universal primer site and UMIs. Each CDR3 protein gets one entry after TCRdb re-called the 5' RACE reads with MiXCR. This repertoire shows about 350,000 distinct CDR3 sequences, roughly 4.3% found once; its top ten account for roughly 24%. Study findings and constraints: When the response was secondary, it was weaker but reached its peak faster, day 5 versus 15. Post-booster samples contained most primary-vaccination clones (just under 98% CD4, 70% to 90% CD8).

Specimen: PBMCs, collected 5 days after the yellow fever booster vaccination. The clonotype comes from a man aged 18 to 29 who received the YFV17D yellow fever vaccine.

The CDR3 here is CAISVLREDTQYF. As DNA, the CDR3 is TGTGCCATCAGTGTCCTTCGGGAGGATACGCAGTATTTT. The rearrangement uses TRBV10-3 and TRBJ2-3; D is possibly TRBD2 (6 bases). The V and J ends lost 4 bases and 6 bases respectively, with 11 bases between them. CDR1 and CDR2 from the germline V gene are ENHRY and SYGVKD. CDR3 size: 13 residues.